This T cell receptor beta chain emerged from a study of CD8 T cells in Susac syndrome (dated by TCRdb to the late 2010s). Looking at the study overall: Repertoire sequencing was used to test whether CD8+ T cell activation and differentiation in Susac syndrome was antigen driven. Clonality of the CD8+ T cell repertoire was compared between about a dozen healthy donors, about 14 Susac syndrome patients and around 16 multiple sclerosis patients.

RNA was extracted using the RNeasy kit, and about 0.5 to 1 ug of the RNA was reverse transcribed with random hexamers. The immunoSEQ multiplex PCR assay, which covers 54 Vbeta and 13 Jbeta segments, was used to amplify TCR beta CDR3 regions. PCR amplification bias was corrected using a synthetic template baseline for primer optimization and computational correction. The original pipeline was this. Reads were annotated to V, D and J genes according to IMGT and were analyzed with immunoSEQ Analyzer, with only productive sequences retained. To calculate clonality, Shannon entropy was normalized by log2 of the number of productive unique sequences and then subtracted from one. For each patient and control, public and private clones were evaluated within the 100 most prevalent clones. Clones were defined as Susac-specific if absent from the healthy and MS cohorts, from around 1,100 published viral clones and from other ImmuneACCESS disease sequences. TCRdb trimmed the raw reads at Q25, called clones with MiXCR and kept productive beta chains. Rows with a matching CDR3 protein are joined into one entry that keeps the most common DNA and genes. TCRdb, not the authors, supplied the V and J calls. The sample data list about 300,000 distinct CDR3 sequences, and around nine tenths of these were observed just once. Together, the top ten hold 0.18% of the sample.

What the work shows at the level of the full study, not this receptor alone: The number of individuals in the TCR sequencing and HLA analysis was acknowledged as relatively small.

Peripheral blood CD8+ and CD4+ T cells from healthy donors, Susac syndrome patients and multiple sclerosis patients were profiled using high-throughput TCR beta sequencing. The multiple sclerosis controls were treatment-naive patients who had stable or active relapsing-remitting disease and met the revised McDonald criteria. Bulk CD8+ and CD4+ T cells were purified by magnetic negative isolation, while CD8+ TEMRA cells were enriched using FACS. Blood was collected in EDTA tubes and processed within 24 hours, with PBMCs isolated through density gradient centrifugation. PBMCs destined for TCR sequencing were cryopreserved in liquid nitrogen and later thawed in a 37 °C water bath. The sorted or isolated CD4+, CD8+ and CD8+ TEMRA cells had a purity of 90% or higher. Remarks on this clonotype: Its antigen is still unknown. One base away there is no much larger clone; base qualities are not given.

The source is a human donor with multiple sclerosis. Source material: CD8+ T cells from PBMCs.

The DNA sequence is given as TGTGCCAGCAGCGTAGTTTCCGGCCCCGGGGAGCTGTTTTTT. This is translated as CASSVVSGPGELFF. The sequence links TRBV9 to TRBJ2-2; a confident D gene designation cannot be given. CDR1 and CDR2, looked up from the germline V gene, are SGDLS and YYNGEE. V and J are truncated by 0 bases and 6 bases respectively, leaving an intervening sequence of 9 bases. The CDR3 runs 14 residues from the cysteine to the phenylalanine. Only the CDR3 DNA stays, 42 bases, in frame from base 1.